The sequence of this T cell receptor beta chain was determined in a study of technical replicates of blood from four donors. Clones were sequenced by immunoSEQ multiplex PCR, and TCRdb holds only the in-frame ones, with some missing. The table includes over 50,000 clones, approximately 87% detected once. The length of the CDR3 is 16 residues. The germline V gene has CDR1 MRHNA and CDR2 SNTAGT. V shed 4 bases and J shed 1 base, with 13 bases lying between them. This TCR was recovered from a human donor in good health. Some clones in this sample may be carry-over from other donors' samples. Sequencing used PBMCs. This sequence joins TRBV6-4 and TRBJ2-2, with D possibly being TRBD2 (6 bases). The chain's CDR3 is CASSVHIAENTGELFF. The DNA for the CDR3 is TGTGCCAGCAGTGTCCATATAGCGGAGAACACCGGGGAGCTGTTTTTT.